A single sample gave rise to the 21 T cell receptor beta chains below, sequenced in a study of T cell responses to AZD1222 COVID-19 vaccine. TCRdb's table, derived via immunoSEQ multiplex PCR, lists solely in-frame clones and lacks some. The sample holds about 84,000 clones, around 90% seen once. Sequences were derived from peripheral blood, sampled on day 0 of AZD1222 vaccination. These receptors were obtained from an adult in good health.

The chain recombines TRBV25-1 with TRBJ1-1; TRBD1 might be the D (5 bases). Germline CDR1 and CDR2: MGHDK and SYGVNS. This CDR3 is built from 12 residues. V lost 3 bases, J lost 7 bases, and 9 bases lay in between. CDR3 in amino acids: CASSDPDSEAFF. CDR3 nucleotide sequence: TGTGCCAGCAGTGACCCCGACAGTGAAGCTTTCTTT.

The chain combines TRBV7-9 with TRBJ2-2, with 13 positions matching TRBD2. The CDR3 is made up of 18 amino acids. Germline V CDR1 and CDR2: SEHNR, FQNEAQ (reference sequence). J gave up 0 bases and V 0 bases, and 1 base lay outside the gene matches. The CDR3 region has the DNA TGTGCCAGCAGCTTAGCGGGACTAGCGGGATCGAACACCGGGGAGCTGTTTTTT. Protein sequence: CASSLAGLAGSNTGELFF.

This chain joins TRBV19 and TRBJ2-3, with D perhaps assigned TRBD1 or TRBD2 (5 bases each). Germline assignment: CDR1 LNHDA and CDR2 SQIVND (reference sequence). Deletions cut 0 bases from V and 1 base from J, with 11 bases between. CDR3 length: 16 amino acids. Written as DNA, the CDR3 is TGTGCCAGTAGTATAGATCGGGGCTCTGGCACAGATACGCAGTATTTT. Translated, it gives CASSIDRGSGTDTQYF.

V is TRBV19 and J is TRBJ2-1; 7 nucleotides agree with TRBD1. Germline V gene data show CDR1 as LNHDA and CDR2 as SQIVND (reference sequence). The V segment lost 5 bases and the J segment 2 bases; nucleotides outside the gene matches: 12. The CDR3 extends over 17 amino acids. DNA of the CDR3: TGTGCCAGTAGTCCTAGACTGGGACAGCCAACCTACAATGAGCAGTTCTTC. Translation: CASSPRLGQPTYNEQFF.

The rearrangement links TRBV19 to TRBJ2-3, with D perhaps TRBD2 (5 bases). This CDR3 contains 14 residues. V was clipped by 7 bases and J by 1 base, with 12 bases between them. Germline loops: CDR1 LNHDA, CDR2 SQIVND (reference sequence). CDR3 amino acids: CASKRESGTDTQYF. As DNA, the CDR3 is TGTGCCAGTAAAAGGGAGAGCGGCACAGATACGCAGTATTTT.

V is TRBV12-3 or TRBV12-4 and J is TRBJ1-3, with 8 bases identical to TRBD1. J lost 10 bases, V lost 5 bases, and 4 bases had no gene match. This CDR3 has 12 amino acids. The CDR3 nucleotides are TGTGCCAGCAGTCTTACAGGGGGTACCATATATTTT. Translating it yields CASSLTGGTIYF.

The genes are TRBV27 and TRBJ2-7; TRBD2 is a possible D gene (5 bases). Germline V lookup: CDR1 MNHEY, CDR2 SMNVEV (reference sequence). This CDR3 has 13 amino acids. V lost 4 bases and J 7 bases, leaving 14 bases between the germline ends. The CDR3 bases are TGTGCCAGCAGTTCGCTACCGTCGGGGGAGCAGTACTTC. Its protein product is CASSSLPSGEQYF.

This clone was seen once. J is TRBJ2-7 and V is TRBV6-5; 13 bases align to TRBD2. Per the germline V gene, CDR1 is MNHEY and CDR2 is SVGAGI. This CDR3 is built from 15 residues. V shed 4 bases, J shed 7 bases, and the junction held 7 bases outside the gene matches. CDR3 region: CASSLLAGGLNEQYF. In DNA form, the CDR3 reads TGTGCCAGCAGTTTACTAGCGGGAGGGCTTAATGAGCAGTACTTC.

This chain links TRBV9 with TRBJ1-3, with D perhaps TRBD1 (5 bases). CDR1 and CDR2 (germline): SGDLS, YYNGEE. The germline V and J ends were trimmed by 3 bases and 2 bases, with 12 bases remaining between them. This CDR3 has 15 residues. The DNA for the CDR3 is TGTGCCAGCAGCGACAGGCCCGCGACTGGAAACACCATATATTTT. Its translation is CASSDRPATGNTIYF. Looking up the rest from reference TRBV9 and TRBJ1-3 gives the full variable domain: DSGVTQTPKHLITATGQRVTLRCSPRSGDLSVYWYQQSLDQGLQFLIQYYNGEERAKGNILERFSAQQFPDLHSELNLSSLELGDSALYFCASSDRPATGNTIYFGEGSWLTVV.

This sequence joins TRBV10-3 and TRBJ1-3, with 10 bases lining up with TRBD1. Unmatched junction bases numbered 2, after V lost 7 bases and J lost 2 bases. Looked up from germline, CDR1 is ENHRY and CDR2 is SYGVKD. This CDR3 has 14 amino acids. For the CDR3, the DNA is TGTGCCATCATGACAGGGGGCGCTGGAAACACCATATATTTT. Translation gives CAIMTGGAGNTIYF.

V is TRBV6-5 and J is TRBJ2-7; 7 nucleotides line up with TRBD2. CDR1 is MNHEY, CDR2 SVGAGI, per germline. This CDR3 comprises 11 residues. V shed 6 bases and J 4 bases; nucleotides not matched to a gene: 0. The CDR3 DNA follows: TGTGCCAGCAGACTAGCGTACGAGCAGTACTTC. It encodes CASRLAYEQYF.

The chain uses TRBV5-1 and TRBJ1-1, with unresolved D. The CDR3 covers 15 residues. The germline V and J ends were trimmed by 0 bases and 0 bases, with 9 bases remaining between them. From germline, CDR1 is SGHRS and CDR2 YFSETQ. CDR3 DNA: TGCGCCAGCAGCTTGGAGGGCACATTGAACACTGAAGCTTTCTTT. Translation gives CASSLEGTLNTEAFF.

The DNA for the CDR3 is TGTGCCTGGAGACGCCCTGGAAACACCATATATTTT. This gives the protein CAWRRPGNTIYF. V and J are TRBV30 and TRBJ1-3; no definite D call. CDR1 is GTSNPN and CDR2 is SVGIG in the germline V gene (reference sequence). V lost 3 bases to trimming and J lost 2 bases, with 5 bases between them. The length of the CDR3 is 12 residues. The complete variable domain, with remaining parts taken from reference TRBV30 and TRBJ1-3, reads SQTIHQWPATLVQPVGSPLSLECTVEGTSNPNLYWYRQAAGRGLQLLFYSVGIGQISSEVPQNLSASRPQDRQFILSSKKLLLSDSGFYLCAWRRPGNTIYFGEGSWLTVV.

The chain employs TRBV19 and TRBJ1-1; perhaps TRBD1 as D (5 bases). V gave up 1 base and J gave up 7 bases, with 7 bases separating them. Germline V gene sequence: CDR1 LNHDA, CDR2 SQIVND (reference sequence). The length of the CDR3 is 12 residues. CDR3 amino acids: CASSIAGVEAFF. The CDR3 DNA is TGTGCCAGTAGTATAGCGGGGGTTGAAGCTTTCTTT.

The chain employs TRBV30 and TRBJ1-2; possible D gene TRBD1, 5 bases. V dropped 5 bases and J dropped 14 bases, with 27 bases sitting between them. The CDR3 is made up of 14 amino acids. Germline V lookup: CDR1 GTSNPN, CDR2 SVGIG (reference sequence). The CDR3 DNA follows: TGTGCCTGGGCGGGCTTCGTGGGGCTTCCGGGGCCTACCTTC. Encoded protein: CAWAGFVGLPGPTF.

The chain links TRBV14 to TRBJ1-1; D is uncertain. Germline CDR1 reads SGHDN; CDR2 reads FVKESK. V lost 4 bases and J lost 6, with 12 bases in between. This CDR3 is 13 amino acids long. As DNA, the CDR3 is TGTGCCAGCAGCCCCGTACAGCGAGCTGAAGCTTTCTTT. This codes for CASSPVQRAEAFF.

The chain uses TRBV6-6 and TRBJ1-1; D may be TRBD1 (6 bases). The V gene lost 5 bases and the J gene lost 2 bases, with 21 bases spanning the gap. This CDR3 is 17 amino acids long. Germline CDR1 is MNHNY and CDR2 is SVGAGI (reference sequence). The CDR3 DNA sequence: TGTGCCAGCAGTCCCTGGGGGGTTACAGGGTTTAACACTGAAGCTTTCTTT. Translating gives CASSPWGVTGFNTEAFF.

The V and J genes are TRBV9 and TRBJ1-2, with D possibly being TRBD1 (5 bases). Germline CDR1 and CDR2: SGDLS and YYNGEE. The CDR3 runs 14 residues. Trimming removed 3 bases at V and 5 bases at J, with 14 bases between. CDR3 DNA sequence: TGTGCCAGCAGCGGAGGTGGGGCAGCATATGGCTACACCTTC. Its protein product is CASSGGGAAYGYTF. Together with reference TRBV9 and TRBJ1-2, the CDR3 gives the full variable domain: DSGVTQTPKHLITATGQRVTLRCSPRSGDLSVYWYQQSLDQGLQFLIQYYNGEERAKGNILERFSAQQFPDLHSELNLSSLELGDSALYFCASSGGGAAYGYTFGSGTRLTVV.

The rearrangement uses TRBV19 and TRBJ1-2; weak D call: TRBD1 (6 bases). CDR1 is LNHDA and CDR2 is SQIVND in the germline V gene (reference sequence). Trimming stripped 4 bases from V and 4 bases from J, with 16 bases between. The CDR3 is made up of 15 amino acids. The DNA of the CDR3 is TGTGCCAGTAGTAAGGTCGGACAGCCTACCTATGGCTACACCTTC. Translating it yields CASSKVGQPTYGYTF.

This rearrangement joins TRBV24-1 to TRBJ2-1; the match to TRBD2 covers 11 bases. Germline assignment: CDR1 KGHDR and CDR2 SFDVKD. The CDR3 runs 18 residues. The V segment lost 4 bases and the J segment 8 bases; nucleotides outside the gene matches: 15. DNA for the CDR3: TGTGCCACCAGTGACCACCCCGGGACTAGCGGCCGCACCGATGAGCAGTTCTTC. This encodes CATSDHPGTSGRTDEQFF.

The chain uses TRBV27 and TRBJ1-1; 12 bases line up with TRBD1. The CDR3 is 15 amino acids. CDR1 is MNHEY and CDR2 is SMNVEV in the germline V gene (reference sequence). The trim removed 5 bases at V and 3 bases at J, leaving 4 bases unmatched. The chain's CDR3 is CASSQGQGAHTEAFF. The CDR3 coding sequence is TGTGCCAGCAGTCAGGGACAGGGGGCTCACACTGAAGCTTTCTTT.